This T cell receptor beta chain came from a study of blood T cell repertoires in COVID-19. As for the study in general: Some COVID-19 samples were acute and others convalescent; all came from the United States, Italy and Spain. PBMCs, B-cell-depleted T cells, or T cells provided the cDNA or gDNA that made up the material.

Authors' analysis steps: For nucleated cells, counts were estimated from reference gene primer amplification. Generated by immunoSEQ multiplex PCR, the TCRdb table keeps only in-frame clones and is missing some. D and trimming come from the DNA, and the V and J calls and clone size come from that table. The sample has hundreds of thousands of clones, approximately 84% seen once. The CDR3 runs to 19 residues. The material sequenced was peripheral blood. The origin of this receptor is an elderly woman with acute or convalescent COVID-19. The gene calls are TRBV1 and TRBJ1-4; TRBD1 reflects the table's D call only, with no check against the DNA. TRBV1 is classified as a pseudogene. CDR3 sequence (DNA): TGCACCAGCAGCCAAGAGCAAGGAGTTCGGTGGGGCACTAATGAAAAACTGTTTTTT. Its protein is CTSSQEQGVRWGTNEKLFF.